The rows below give T cell receptor beta chains drawn from one sample of a study of T cell changes during pregnancy in multiple sclerosis. Sequenced by immunoSEQ multiplex PCR; TCRdb stores in-frame clones only, minus some. The sample has 55,000 or so clones, 85% to 90% seen once. The sample in question was CD4+ T cells from peripheral blood mononuclear cells, obtained in the first trimester of pregnancy. The receptors here all came from a female donor with multiple sclerosis, enrolled in a pregnancy study. Both conserved end residues are part of each CDR3. The D gene is left open where the match is weak. Clone size is shown for a subset of rows, as once, few, many or a class of expanded clone.

abundance	j_gene	d_gene	v_gene	CDR3aa	CDR3nt
-	TRBJ1-2	-	TRBV7-2	CASSLDRTNYGYTF	TGTGCCAGCAGCTTGGACAGAACTAACTATGGCTACACCTTC
-	TRBJ1-1	-	TRBV4-2	CASSQEFRGNTEAFF	TGTGCCAGCAGCCAAGAGTTTAGGGGAAACACTGAAGCTTTCTTT
once	TRBJ1-3	-	TRBV5-1	CASSSTKSSITGGNTIYF	TGCGCCAGCAGCAGCACGAAAAGCAGCATCACGGGAGGAAACACCATATATTTT
-	TRBJ2-7	-	TRBV7-2	CASSLRGFDLGYEQYF	TGTGCCAGCAGCTTACGGGGGTTCGACCTGGGGTACGAGCAGTACTTC
-	TRBJ2-7	TRBD1	TRBV5-4	CASSWTGTGAGEQYF	TGTGCCAGCAGTTGGACCGGGACAGGGGCGGGCGAGCAGTACTTC
-	TRBJ1-6	TRBD1	TRBV7-3	CASSRTATGGTPLHF	TGTGCCAGCAGCCGGACGGCTACAGGGGGTACACCCCTCCACTTT
few	TRBJ2-1	TRBD2	TRBV9	CASSPGAGAYNEQFF	TGTGCCAGCAGCCCGGGAGCGGGGGCCTACAATGAGCAGTTCTTC
-	TRBJ2-7	-	TRBV7-2	CASTLYAWSGAYEQYF	TGTGCCAGCACCCTCTACGCCTGGTCAGGGGCCTACGAGCAGTACTTC
once	TRBJ2-4	TRBD1	TRBV25-1	CASSEGGTGHVENIQYF	TGTGCCAGCAGTGAAGGTGGGACAGGGCACGTTGAAAACATTCAGTACTTC
-	TRBJ2-1	TRBD2	TRBV7-2	CASSPSLLAGGDQEQFF	TGTGCCAGCAGCCCGAGCCTACTAGCGGGGGGGGACCAGGAGCAGTTCTTC
-	TRBJ1-2	-	TRBV7-9	CASTVTANYGYTF	TGTGCCAGCACCGTGACAGCTAACTATGGCTACACCTTC
-	TRBJ1-2	-	TRBV19	CASRAGGANYGYTF	TGTGCCAGTAGGGCGGGGGGGGCGAACTATGGCTACACCTTC
once	TRBJ1-5	-	TRBV5-1	CASSLSGDNQPQHF	TGCGCCAGCAGCTTGAGTGGAGACAATCAGCCCCAGCATTTT
-	TRBJ1-1	-	TRBV21-1	CASSRDVYRGLAEAFF	TGTGCCAGCAGCAGAGATGTGTATCGGGGGTTGGCTGAAGCTTTCTTT
-	TRBJ1-2	TRBD1	TRBV9	CASSVAGGGSSNYGYTF	TGTGCCAGCAGCGTAGCTGGAGGGGGCTCTAGTAACTATGGCTACACCTTC
-	TRBJ2-7	TRBD1	TRBV28	CASSFGPRTGSAYEQYF	TGTGCCAGCAGTTTTGGTCCCCGGACAGGGAGCGCCTACGAGCAGTACTTC
-	TRBJ2-1	TRBD2	TRBV18	CASSPQTSGKLGEQFF	TGTGCCAGCTCACCACAAACTAGCGGGAAACTTGGGGAGCAGTTCTTC
-	TRBJ1-2	-	TRBV7-9	CASSLVREGRNGYTF	TGTGCCAGCAGCTTAGTAAGGGAGGGGCGAAATGGCTACACCTTC
-	TRBJ1-5	TRBD1	TRBV6-1	CASTSTGGNQPQHF	TGTGCCAGCACTTCGACAGGGGGCAATCAGCCCCAGCATTTT
-	TRBJ2-3	TRBD1	TRBV13	CASTPDRGPDTQYF	TGTGCCAGCACCCCGGACAGGGGACCAGATACGCAGTATTTT
-	TRBJ2-7	TRBD1	TRBV5-1	CASSPAATGGFGEQYF	TGCGCCAGCAGCCCGGCGGCGACAGGGGGCTTCGGAGAGCAGTACTTC
-	TRBJ1-1	-	TRBV6-6	CASSVQGFTEAFF	TGTGCCAGCAGTGTCCAGGGGTTCACTGAAGCTTTCTTT
-	TRBJ2-2	-	TRBV29-1	CSVKVGGTTGELFF	TGCAGCGTTAAGGTCGGCGGGACCACCGGGGAGCTGTTTTTT
once	TRBJ2-7	TRBD1	TRBV5-1	CASSLALGTGDDEQYF	TGCGCCAGCAGCTTGGCCTTGGGGACAGGGGATGACGAGCAGTACTTC
-	TRBJ2-4	TRBD2	TRBV9	CASSVGLAGDGLNIQYF	TGTGCCAGCTCGGTAGGGCTAGCGGGAGATGGGCTAAACATTCAGTACTTC
-	TRBJ1-2	-	TRBV6-5	CASSPKGGAGGYTF	TGTGCCAGCAGTCCAAAGGGGGGGGCGGGTGGCTACACCTTC
-	TRBJ1-2	TRBD1	TRBV29-1	CSLGAGQGEGYTF	TGCAGCCTAGGTGCCGGACAGGGTGAGGGCTACACCTTC
-	TRBJ1-5	-	TRBV27	CASSLSVPTDFSTNQPQHF	TGTGCCAGCAGTTTATCGGTCCCGACAGACTTTTCGACGAATCAGCCCCAGCATTTT
-	TRBJ1-1	-	TRBV5-1	CASSLGLPNTEAFF	TGCGCCAGCAGCTTGGGGCTGCCGAACACTGAAGCTTTCTTT
-	TRBJ1-1	TRBD1	TRBV14	CASSQNRGQNTEAFF	TGTGCCAGCAGCCAAAACAGGGGGCAGAACACTGAAGCTTTCTTT
-	TRBJ1-2	-	TRBV13	CASSIQVENGYTF	TGTGCCAGCAGCATACAGGTGGAGAATGGCTACACCTTC
once	TRBJ2-7	-	TRBV18	CASSPPGRLYEQYF	TGTGCCAGCTCACCACCAGGCAGGCTCTACGAGCAGTACTTC
-	TRBJ2-4	-	TRBV4-2	CASSEGRGENIQYF	TGTGCCAGCAGCGAAGGCAGGGGGGAAAACATTCAGTACTTC
-	TRBJ2-7	TRBD1	TRBV5-1	CASSAGDRGGGEQYF	TGCGCCAGCAGCGCCGGGGACAGGGGCGGGGGGGAGCAGTACTTC
-	TRBJ2-1	TRBD2	TRBV2	CASSEELAALNEQFF	TGTGCCAGCAGTGAAGAACTAGCGGCCCTCAATGAGCAGTTCTTC
once	TRBJ1-2	-	TRBV28	CASSTIQDYGYTF	TGTGCCAGCAGTACCATACAGGACTATGGCTACACCTTC
-	TRBJ2-7	-	TRBV30	CAWSVLGGAGEQYF	TGTGCCTGGAGTGTACTTGGGGGGGCGGGCGAGCAGTACTTC
-	TRBJ1-2	TRBD1	TRBV10-3	CAISPDRDGYTF	TGTGCCATCAGTCCGGACAGGGATGGCTACACCTTC
few	TRBJ2-5	-	TRBV7-8	CASSAVRVGETQYF	TGTGCCAGCAGCGCAGTCAGGGTTGGAGAGACCCAGTACTTC
-	TRBJ1-5	-	TRBV2	CASRLSGGISQPQHF	TGTGCCAGCCGTCTCTCGGGGGGGATTAGTCAGCCCCAGCATTTT
-	TRBJ1-3	-	TRBV30	CAWSGVSIPGNTIYF	TGTGCCTGGAGTGGAGTGTCGATCCCTGGAAACACCATATATTTT
-	TRBJ1-6	-	TRBV7-2	CASSPSGSYNSPLHF	TGTGCCAGCAGCCCGTCGGGGTCCTATAATTCACCCCTCCACTTT
-	TRBJ2-2	TRBD2	TRBV6-5	CAGGALAGTGELFF	TGTGCCGGAGGGGCCCTAGCGGGAACCGGGGAGCTGTTTTTT
once	TRBJ1-2	TRBD1	TRBV6-6	CASSRQGVNYGYTF	TGTGCCAGCAGTAGACAGGGGGTGAACTATGGCTACACCTTC
-	TRBJ2-7	TRBD2	TRBV14	CASSLNLGLAEQYF	TGTGCCAGCAGCCTTAACCTTGGACTAGCGGAGCAGTACTTC
-	TRBJ1-3	-	TRBV19	CASSMTRGNSGNTIYF	TGTGCCAGTAGTATGACCCGAGGGAACTCTGGAAACACCATATATTTT
-	TRBJ1-5	-	TRBV27	CASSLKAGPSGPQHF	TGTGCCAGCAGTTTAAAAGCTGGTCCGTCGGGGCCCCAGCATTTT
-	TRBJ1-5	-	TRBV6-6	CASSYFDSDQPQHF	TGTGCCAGCAGTTACTTCGACAGCGATCAGCCCCAGCATTTT
-	TRBJ2-1	TRBD2	TRBV9	CASSSSGNTYNEQFF	TGTGCCAGCAGCTCAAGCGGGAACACTTACAATGAGCAGTTCTTC